The rows below give T cell receptor beta chains drawn from one sample of a study of response to subunit inactivated influenza vaccine. TCRdb reanalysed the RT-PCR reads using MiXCR and keeps one entry per CDR3 protein. The data contain some 600,000 distinct CDR3 sequences, less than 15% of them singletons. This specimen was PBMCs from blood, taken less than 15 days before vaccination. Source of these receptors: a man over 45 who received an inactivated influenza vaccine. CDR3s include the opening cysteine and the closing phenylalanine or tryptophan. D genes are given only for firm matches. Clone size, where shown, is once, few, many, or a class for clones that have expanded.

few,-,TRBJ2-7,TRBV7-9,CASSLGAMTYEQYF,TGTGCCAGCAGTCTCGGTGCCATGACCTACGAGCAGTACTTC
few,-,TRBJ1-6,TRBV20-1,CSARGEGNSPLHF,TGCAGTGCAAGAGGGGAGGGTAATTCACCCCTCCACTTT
few,-,TRBJ2-5,TRBV28,CASSLGRIQTQYF,TGTGCCAGCAGTCTCGGACGCATACAGACCCAGTACTTC
many,-,TRBJ2-1,TRBV5-1,CASRPGGYNEQFF,TGCGCCAGCAGGCCAGGGGGGTACAATGAGCAGTTCTTC
-,-,TRBJ2-2,TRBV30,CAWSVLGNTGELFF,TGTGCCTGGAGTGTCCTGGGGAACACCGGGGAGCTGTTTTTT
few,TRBD2,TRBJ2-7,TRBV27,CASRRGLAGQYEQYF,TGTGCCAGCAGGCGGGGACTAGCGGGGCAGTACGAGCAGTACTTC
-,TRBD1,TRBJ1-2,TRBV28,CASETRPGQGDYGYTF,TGTGCCAGCGAAACCCGACCGGGACAGGGGGATTATGGCTACACCTTC
few,-,TRBJ1-2,TRBV24-1,CATSQRGIGYGYTF,TGTGCCACCAGTCAGCGTGGGATCGGCTATGGCTACACCTTC
many,-,TRBJ2-5,TRBV12-3/TRBV12-4,CASSPRGETQYF,TGTGCCAGCAGTCCGAGGGGGGAGACCCAGTACTTC
-,TRBD2,TRBJ2-3,TRBV10-3,CAALTSGSDTQYF,TGTGCCGCCTTGACTAGCGGCTCAGATACGCAGTATTTT
few,-,TRBJ1-5,TRBV20-1,CSARGGPRLGQPQHF,TGCAGTGCTAGGGGGGGCCCTAGGCTTGGGCAGCCCCAGCATTTT
-,-,TRBJ1-2,TRBV6-1,CASVRHRGGYTF,TGTGCCAGCGTTAGGCACAGAGGGGGCTACACCTTC
many,-,TRBJ2-7,TRBV5-1,CASRFEDPYEQYF,TGCGCCAGCAGATTCGAGGATCCCTACGAGCAGTACTTC